This T cell receptor (beta chain) was captured in a study of T cell repertoires in cytomegalovirus infection. Background on the study: Epitope selection comprised recently identified HLA-C-restricted CMV epitopes and well-studied HLA-B-restricted CMV epitopes. The public TCR beta signatures pointed to both CMV infection and matching HLA type.

Findings of the study overall: HLA-C-restricted CMV-specific TCR beta clonotypes were dominant in the ex vivo response.

In the case of this clonotype: Its antigen is unidentified.

TCRdb redid the calling of the reads with MiXCR, one entry per CDR3 protein. There are roughly 800,000 distinct CDR3 sequences in the sample; around 29% occur only once, and around 14% lies in the top ten. Trimming removed 5 bases from V and 5 bases from J; junction bases left unmatched: 12. CDR3 size: 16 residues. Looked up from germline, CDR1 is MDHEN and CDR2 is SYDVKM. This sequence originates from a human donor in good health (CMV status not recorded). Some clones in this sample may be carry-over from other donors' samples. The specimen was cultured CD8+ T cells from PBMCs, collected from culture after CMV antigen stimulation. This rearrangement joins TRBV28 to TRBJ1-1; 9 bases fit TRBD1. CDR3 protein: CASSQGTGWSGTEAFF. CDR3 in DNA: TGTGCCAGCAGTCAGGGGACAGGGTGGTCGGGGACTGAAGCTTTCTTT.